One and the same sample provided the 30 T cell receptor beta chains below, sequenced in a study of shared clonotypes between healthy human individuals. Clones were sequenced by immunoSEQ multiplex PCR, and TCRdb holds only the in-frame ones, with some missing. The sample contains over 750,000 clones, around 96% of which appear only once. Cells designated naive CD8 were CD45RO-negative and were positively selected for CCR7, with terminally differentiated effector memory CD45RA+ cells excluded. Sequencing was performed on naive CD8+ T cells sorted from blood. The source of these receptors is a man aged 25 to 40 in good health.

In this sample, this clone turned up once. The chain joins TRBV7-9 to TRBJ1-3; no clear D gene. The germline V gene encodes CDR1 SEHNR and CDR2 FQNEAQ (reference sequence). CDR3 length: 14 residues. V lost 5 bases and J 4 bases, leaving 12 bases between the germline ends. The CDR3 is CASSDDHGGNTIYF. The CDR3 DNA reads TGTGCCAGCAGCGACGACCATGGGGGAAACACCATATATTTT.

This chain links TRBV7-9 with TRBJ2-5; 9 bases are a match to TRBD2. The junction had 7 bases not matched to a gene; V was cut back by 6 bases and J by 5 bases. There are 14 residues in the CDR3. Per germline, CDR1 SEHNR and CDR2 FQNEAQ (reference sequence). CDR3 amino acids: CASSVSGSAETQYF. The DNA for the CDR3 is TGTGCCAGCAGTGTTAGCGGGAGCGCGGAGACCCAGTACTTC.

The sample holds one count of this clone. The rearrangement links TRBV28 to TRBJ2-2; tentatively, D is TRBD2 (6 bases). V shed 2 bases and J shed 6 bases, with 16 bases lying between them. Germline-derived CDR1 and CDR2 are MDHEN and SYDVKM. CDR3 length: 16 residues. CDR3 residues: CASSLAGLDVAGELFF. The CDR3 coding sequence is TGTGCCAGCAGTTTAGCGGGACTCGATGTTGCCGGGGAGCTGTTTTTT. The full variable domain, with the rest looked up from reference TRBV28 and TRBJ2-2, is DVKVTQSSRYLVKRTGEKVFLECVQDMDHENMFWYRQDPGLGLRLIYFSYDVKMKEKGDIPEGYSVSREKKERFSLILESASTNQTSMYLCASSLAGLDVAGELFFGEGSRLTVL.

J is TRBJ2-3 and V is TRBV5-6; D tentatively fits TRBD1 or TRBD2 (5 bases each). The CDR3 spans 13 residues. V lost 2 bases, J lost 5 bases, and 9 bases lay in between. Germline values: CDR1 SGHDT, CDR2 YYEEEE. The CDR3 DNA reads as TGTGCCAGCAGCTTTGGGGGTTTAGATACGCAGTATTTT. This codes for CASSFGGLDTQYF.

The J gene is TRBJ2-6, the V gene TRBV6-5, with no clear D. Trimming took 6 bases from V and 0 from J, leaving 6 bases between them. Germline loops: CDR1 MNHEY, CDR2 SVGAGI. The CDR3 spans 14 residues. CDR3 DNA: TGTGCCAGCAGCGCCAGCTCTGGGGCCAACGTCCTGACTTTC. It yields the protein CASSASSGANVLTF.

The rearrangement links TRBV5-3 to TRBJ2-7; possibly TRBD1 or TRBD2 for D (5 bases each). TRBV5-3 is reported as an ORF; its role is uncertain. Between the trimmed V and J ends, which lost 0 bases and 3 bases, there was a span of 16 bases. This CDR3 has 16 residues. CDR3 amino acids: CARSLGSGRDDYEQYF. As DNA, the CDR3 is TGTGCCAGAAGCTTGGGCTCAGGAAGGGACGACTACGAGCAGTACTTC.

A note on this clone: Distinct nucleotide sequences in the sample also encode this CDR3. V is TRBV29-1 and J is TRBJ2-1; 10 nucleotides align to TRBD2. Germline V gene data show CDR1 as SQVTM and CDR2 as ANQGSEA. The CDR3 runs to 15 residues. Unmatched junction bases numbered 4, after V lost 1 base and J lost 4 bases. The CDR3 spells CSVEGLAGRYNEQFF. CDR3 coding DNA: TGCAGCGTTGAAGGACTAGCGGGTCGTTACAATGAGCAGTTCTTC.

This chain uses TRBV7-6 with TRBJ2-7, with unresolved D. In germline, CDR1 is SGHVS, CDR2 FNYEAQ. There are 14 residues in the CDR3. V gave up 1 base and J gave up 0 bases, with 7 bases separating them. In DNA form, the CDR3 reads TGTGCCAGCAGCTTAGACGTCGGCTCCTACGAGCAGTACTTC. It is translated as CASSLDVGSYEQYF.

This clone was seen once. V usage is TRBV7-2 and J usage is TRBJ1-2, with D uncertain. Germline-derived CDR1 and CDR2 are SGHTA and FQGNSA. CDR3 length: 14 residues. Trimming removed 0 bases from V and 1 base from J, with 6 bases in between. CDR3 nucleotide sequence: TGTGCCAGCAGCTTAGCCGCGGGTAACTATGGCTACACCTTC. Encoded protein: CASSLAAGNYGYTF.

Comment on this clone: This same CDR3 is encoded by further DNA sequences in the sample. The V gene is TRBV19, the J gene TRBJ2-7; possibly TRBD1 for D (6 bases). The CDR3 spans 13 residues. Deletions cut 3 bases from V and 4 bases from J, with 10 bases between. In germline, CDR1 is LNHDA, CDR2 SQIVND (reference sequence). The DNA for the CDR3 is TGTGCCAGTAGTATGGGTCAGGGGTACGAGCAGTACTTC. As protein: CASSMGQGYEQYF.

The count of this clone is one. The chain has TRBV7-8 and TRBJ2-7; tentative D call: TRBD1 (6 bases). Germline CDR1 SGHVS, CDR2 FQNEAQ. V shed 3 bases and J shed 5 bases, with 11 bases lying between them. This CDR3 contains 13 residues. The CDR3 loop reads CASSFGQLDEQYF. CDR3 nucleotides: TGTGCCAGCAGCTTCGGACAGCTGGACGAGCAGTACTTC.

In this sample, this clone turned up once. Other DNA variants within this sample encode the same CDR3. This chain connects TRBV11-2 to TRBJ2-1, with D hard to call. Germline loops: CDR1 SGHAT, CDR2 FQNNGV. The CDR3 has 12 amino acids. With 1 base removed from V and 4 bases from J, the gap between germline ends came to 2 bases. The CDR3 here is CASSLVYNEQFF. The CDR3 DNA sequence: TGTGCCAGCAGCTTAGTGTACAATGAGCAGTTCTTC.

As regards this clone: The sample carries other DNA sequences with the same CDR3. The chain employs TRBV5-6 and TRBJ2-1, with no clear D. CDR1 is SGHDT, CDR2 YYEEEE, per germline. The V end lost 0 bases, the J end lost 2 bases, and 6 bases lay between the germline ends. The CDR3 runs 14 residues. In nucleotides, the CDR3 is TGTGCCAGCAGCTTGGGGCAGGCCTACAATGAGCAGTTCTTC. Translating gives CASSLGQAYNEQFF.

This clone was seen just once. This chain joins TRBV7-6 and TRBJ2-7; 9 bases match TRBD1. The CDR3 consists of 16 residues. Germline values: CDR1 SGHVS, CDR2 FNYEAQ. Germline trimming cut 5 bases from V and 4 bases from J; bases unmatched to any gene: 12. The CDR3 sequence is CASSQGPGQGIYEQYF. The CDR3 nucleotides read TGTGCCAGCAGCCAGGGACCGGGACAGGGAATTTACGAGCAGTACTTC.

V usage is TRBV11-3 and J usage is TRBJ2-5; tentatively, D is TRBD2 (5 bases). Trimming pared 3 bases from V and 5 bases from J, leaving 7 bases between. Germline V gives CDR1 SGHNT, CDR2 YENEEA. The CDR3 is 12 amino acids. The CDR3 region has the DNA TGTGCCAGCAGCTTCTCGGGGGAGACCCAGTACTTC. Its translation: CASSFSGETQYF. Combining the CDR3 with reference TRBV11-3 and TRBJ2-5 gives the whole variable domain EAGVVQSPRYKIIEKKQPVAFWCNPISGHNTLYWYLQNLGQGPELLIRYENEEAVDDSQLPKDRFSAERLKGVDSTLKIQPAELGDSAVYLCASSFSGETQYFGPGTRLLVL.

The chain joins TRBV5-6 to TRBJ2-5, with TRBD2 as a possible D gene (6 bases). Germline values: CDR1 SGHDT, CDR2 YYEEEE. The germline V and J ends were trimmed by 3 bases and 5 bases, with 23 bases remaining between them. CDR3 length equals 17 residues. CDR3 residues: CASSWERAGPFGETQYF. The CDR3 DNA reads as TGTGCCAGCAGCTGGGAAAGAGCGGGCCCCTTCGGGGAGACCCAGTACTTC.

The chain recombines TRBV29-1 with TRBJ2-6; D is perhaps TRBD2 (5 bases). The CDR3 has 15 amino acids. Trimming cost V 4 bases and J 2 bases, with 12 bases left between them. Germline loops: CDR1 SQVTM, CDR2 ANQGSEA. CDR3 in amino acids: CSVAYLEAGANVLTF. The CDR3 DNA sequence: TGCAGCGTTGCCTATTTGGAGGCTGGGGCCAACGTCCTGACTTTC.

CDR3 protein: CAISPGVGRTEAFF. DNA of the CDR3: TGTGCCATATCCCCCGGGGTTGGCAGAACTGAAGCTTTCTTT. The chain recombines TRBV28 with TRBJ1-1; D is undetermined. CDR3 length equals 14 residues. CDR1 MDHEN and CDR2 SYDVKM come from the germline V gene. Between the trimmed V and J ends, which lost 10 bases and 5 bases, there was a span of 20 bases. Looking up the rest from reference TRBV28 and TRBJ1-1 gives the full variable domain: DVKVTQSSRYLVKRTGEKVFLECVQDMDHENMFWYRQDPGLGLRLIYFSYDVKMKEKGDIPEGYSVSREKKERFSLILESASTNQTSMYLCAISPGVGRTEAFFGQGTRLTVV.

A single count supports this clone. This sequence joins TRBV27 and TRBJ2-2; either TRBD1 or TRBD2 may supply D (7 bases each). The CDR3 consists of 13 residues. Looked up from germline, CDR1 is MNHEY and CDR2 is SMNVEV (reference sequence). V was cut by 8 bases and J by 6 bases, with 13 bases left in between. CDR3 region: CASGRGRPGELFF. Written as DNA, the CDR3 is TGTGCCAGCGGGAGGGGGCGCCCCGGGGAGCTGTTTTTT.

The V gene is TRBV15, the J gene TRBJ2-7; D is possibly TRBD1 or TRBD2 (5 bases each). V was pared by 4 bases and J by 3 bases, with 10 bases between. Germline assignment: CDR1 LNHNV and CDR2 YYDKDF (reference sequence). CDR3 length: 13 amino acids. The CDR3 reads CATSTGLLYEQYF. The CDR3 DNA is TGTGCCACCAGCACGGGGCTACTCTACGAGCAGTACTTC. The variable domain in full, completed from reference TRBV15 and TRBJ2-7, reads DAMVIQNPRYQVTQFGKPVTLSCSQTLNHNVMYWYQQKSSQAPKLLFHYYDKDFNNEADTPDNFQSRRPNTSFCFLDIRSPGLGDTAMYLCATSTGLLYEQYFGPGTRLTVT.

This chain connects TRBV11-3 to TRBJ2-1, with D unresolved. CDR1 and CDR2 (germline): SGHNT, YENEEA. The ends were cut back, 0 bases at V and 0 bases at J, with 15 bases in the middle. The CDR3 extends over 18 amino acids. The CDR3 loop reads CASSLERPYKSSYNEQFF. DNA for the CDR3: TGTGCCAGCAGCTTAGAGCGCCCTTACAAGAGCTCCTACAATGAGCAGTTCTTC.

V usage is TRBV20-1 and J usage is TRBJ1-1; D ambiguous. Trimming removed 1 base from V and 11 bases from J, with 8 bases in between. The CDR3 extends over 10 amino acids. Germline V gene lookup returns CDR1 DFQATT and CDR2 SNEGSKA (reference sequence). As DNA, the CDR3 is TGCAGTGCTAGAGGGTTTCCGGCTTTCTTT. This encodes CSARGFPAFF.

The chain employs TRBV29-1 and TRBJ2-1; D gene uncertain. The germline gives CDR1 SQVTM, CDR2 ANQGSEA. V lost 3 bases and J 7 bases, leaving 7 bases between the germline ends. The CDR3 runs 11 residues. For the CDR3, the DNA is TGCAGCGTTGATTTTCCTAATGAGCAGTTCTTC. Protein sequence: CSVDFPNEQFF.

This sequence joins TRBV7-9 and TRBJ2-5, with D hard to call. The V end lost 4 bases, the J end lost 0 bases, and 18 bases lay between the germline ends. This CDR3 spans 17 amino acids. Germline loops: CDR1 SEHNR, CDR2 FQNEAQ (reference sequence). CDR3 amino acids: CASSSAVGFKYQETQYF. CDR3 nucleotides: TGTGCCAGCAGCTCCGCCGTGGGCTTCAAGTACCAAGAGACCCAGTACTTC.

The J gene is TRBJ2-1, the V gene TRBV20-1; D gene unclear. V shed 8 bases and J shed 13 bases, with 9 bases lying between them. The CDR3 has 8 amino acids. The germline gives CDR1 DFQATT, CDR2 SNEGSKA (reference sequence). The CDR3: CSSGPQFF. CDR3 bases: TGCAGTTCTGGGCCCCAGTTCTTC.

This clone was seen a single time. The genes are TRBV19 and TRBJ2-7, with 7 nucleotides matching TRBD2. CDR1 and CDR2 (germline): LNHDA, SQIVND (reference sequence). J gave up 3 bases and V 6 bases, and 11 bases lay outside the gene matches. The CDR3 totals 15 residues. In nucleotides, the CDR3 is TGTGCCAGTAGCCATCTGGCTAGCGGCTACTACGAGCAGTACTTC. It encodes CASSHLASGYYEQYF.

The V and J genes are TRBV7-9 and TRBJ1-1; D unclear. The CDR3 sequence is 13 residues long. CDR1 and CDR2 from the germline V gene are SEHNR and FQNEAQ (reference sequence). The V end lost 5 bases, the J end lost 1 base, and 8 bases lay between the germline ends. The CDR3 loop is CASSRWENTEAFF. For the CDR3, the DNA is TGTGCCAGCAGCAGGTGGGAGAACACTGAAGCTTTCTTT.

This clone was observed once. The genes are TRBV2 and TRBJ2-4; D ambiguous. Trimming cost V 1 base and J 0 bases, with 7 bases left between them. CDR1 is SNHLY, CDR2 FYNNEI, per germline. The CDR3 is 15 amino acids. CDR3 loop: CASSEGSLAKNIQYF. CDR3 in DNA: TGTGCCAGCAGTGAAGGCTCCCTAGCCAAAAACATTCAGTACTTC.

This chain links TRBV9 with TRBJ2-1; D not certain. This CDR3 spans 15 amino acids. The germline V gene encodes CDR1 SGDLS and CDR2 YYNGEE. V was cut by 3 bases and J by 0 bases, with 10 bases left in between. The CDR3 coding sequence is TGTGCCAGCAGCGGCCGAAAGAGCTCCTACAATGAGCAGTTCTTC. Translation: CASSGRKSSYNEQFF.

The rearrangement joins TRBV4-2 to TRBJ2-5, with 9 positions matching TRBD2. This CDR3 region has 17 residues. V dropped 0 bases and J dropped 5; count of bases not matched to a gene: 10. Per germline, CDR1 LGHNA and CDR2 YNFKEQ. The CDR3 DNA follows: TGTGCCAGCAGCCAAGAAAAGGCGGGAGGGACCCTCGAGACCCAGTACTTC. This encodes CASSQEKAGGTLETQYF.